This passage covers 10 T cell receptor beta chains from one sample sequenced in a study of blood T cell repertoires in COVID-19. The data were produced by immunoSEQ multiplex PCR, yet TCRdb's version contains in-frame clones alone and is incomplete. The table lists 150,000 or so clones, roughly 80% of them singletons, with around 3.7% in the top ten. Sequencing input: PBMCs or T cells enriched from blood (not recorded which). All receptors come from a woman aged 55-70 years who had recovered from COVID-19.

V usage is TRBV7-8 and J usage is TRBJ1-1; D unclear. V dropped 1 base and J dropped 1 base, with 7 bases sitting between them. In germline, CDR1 is SGHVS, CDR2 FQNEAQ. The CDR3 has 14 residues. DNA of the CDR3: TGTGCCAGCAGCTTAGTGGCAGGGAACACTGAAGCTTTCTTT. It yields the protein CASSLVAGNTEAFF.

The CDR3 here is CASSAGDPRAYGYTF. CDR3 DNA sequence: TGTGCCAGCAGTGCGGGGGATCCAAGGGCCTATGGCTACACCTTC. This chain joins TRBV2 and TRBJ1-2; D perhaps matches TRBD1 (5 bases). The CDR3 is made up of 15 amino acids. V was trimmed by 4 bases and J by 4 bases, leaving 16 bases between them. From germline, CDR1 is SNHLY and CDR2 FYNNEI.

The rearrangement uses TRBV18 and TRBJ1-1; TRBD1 agrees at 8 bases. Germline loops: CDR1 KGHSH, CDR2 LQKENI. The V segment lost 6 bases and the J segment 4 bases; nucleotides outside the gene matches: 7. The CDR3 sequence is 14 residues long. CDR3 nucleotide sequence: TGTGCCAGCTCGCTACAGGGGGGTGGCACTGAAGCTTTCTTT. This gives the protein CASSLQGGGTEAFF.

This chain joins TRBV19 and TRBJ2-2; D remains ambiguous. The CDR3 covers 12 residues. Trimming took off 6 bases at V and 6 bases at J, with 8 bases between the two ends. Germline assignment: CDR1 LNHDA and CDR2 SQIVND (reference sequence). The CDR3 here is CASRERAGELFF. The CDR3 bases are TGTGCCAGTAGAGAACGCGCCGGGGAGCTGTTTTTT.

The CDR3 is CASTFWEQGNTGELFF. The CDR3 nucleotides read TGTGCCAGCACCTTTTGGGAACAGGGCAACACCGGGGAGCTGTTTTTT. The chain couples TRBV9 to TRBJ2-2; tentatively, D is TRBD1 (6 bases). CDR1 SGDLS and CDR2 YYNGEE come from the germline V gene. V gave up 6 bases and J gave up 2 bases, with 17 bases separating them. This CDR3 spans 16 amino acids.

This chain uses TRBV7-2 with TRBJ2-7; the match to TRBD2 covers 10 bases. Trimming cost V 3 bases and J 5 bases; bases outside gene matches: 10. In germline, CDR1 is SGHTA, CDR2 FQGNSA. This CDR3 contains 16 residues. The CDR3 protein is CASSFAPWSGGDEQYF. The CDR3 nucleotides read TGTGCCAGCAGCTTTGCCCCCTGGAGCGGGGGGGACGAGCAGTACTTC. Filled out from reference TRBV7-2 and TRBJ2-7, the complete variable domain reads GAGVSQSPSNKVTEKGKDVELRCDPISGHTALYWYRQSLGQGLEFLIYFQGNSAPDKSGLPSDRFSAERTGGSVSTLTIQRTQQEDSAVYLCASSFAPWSGGDEQYFGPGTRLTVT.

The CDR3 sequence: CASSRGGGNHSPLHF. As DNA, the CDR3 is TGTGCCAGCAGTCGCGGGGGGGGTAATCACTCACCCCTCCACTTT. The genes are TRBV28 and TRBJ1-6; possibly TRBD1 for D (5 bases). V lost 5 bases, J lost 10 bases, and 18 bases lay in between. The CDR3 is made up of 15 amino acids. Germline V lookup: CDR1 MDHEN, CDR2 SYDVKM.

The genes are TRBV24-1 and TRBJ2-3, with 8 bases that match TRBD2. V lost 3 bases and J lost 1; bases outside the gene matches: 5. CDR3 length equals 16 residues. Germline values: CDR1 KGHDR, CDR2 SFDVKD. The CDR3 spells CATSDGARGGTDTQYF. For the CDR3, the DNA is TGTGCCACCAGTGATGGCGCGCGGGGGGGCACAGATACGCAGTATTTT.

The V gene is TRBV11-2, the J gene TRBJ1-2; D call uncertain. This CDR3 spans 15 amino acids. CDR1 and CDR2 (germline): SGHAT, FQNNGV. The germline V and J ends were trimmed by 0 bases and 7 bases, with 15 bases remaining between them. CDR3 bases: TGTGCCAGCAGCTTAGAATATGGCAGGTCCCTTGGCTACACCTTC. It specifies CASSLEYGRSLGYTF.

The J gene is TRBJ2-1, the V gene TRBV4-1; 10 bases are shared with TRBD2. The CDR3 totals 17 residues. Germline V lookup: CDR1 MGHRA, CDR2 YSYEKL. Trimming removed 6 bases from V and 0 bases from J; junction bases left unmatched: 8. CDR3 amino acids: CASSLGSGRSSYNEQFF. Written as DNA, the CDR3 is TGCGCCAGCAGTTTGGGTAGCGGGAGGAGCTCCTACAATGAGCAGTTCTTC.